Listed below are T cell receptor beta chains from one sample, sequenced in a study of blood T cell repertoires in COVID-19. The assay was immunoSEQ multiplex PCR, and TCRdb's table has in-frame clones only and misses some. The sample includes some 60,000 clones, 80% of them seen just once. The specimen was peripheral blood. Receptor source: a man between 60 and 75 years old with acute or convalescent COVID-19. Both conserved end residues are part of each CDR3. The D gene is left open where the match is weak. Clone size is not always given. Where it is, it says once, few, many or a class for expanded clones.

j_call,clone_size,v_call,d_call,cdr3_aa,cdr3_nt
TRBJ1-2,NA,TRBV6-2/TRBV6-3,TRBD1,CASSTLRQGVNYGYTF,TGTGCCAGCAGTACCCTTCGACAGGGGGTTAACTATGGCTACACCTTC
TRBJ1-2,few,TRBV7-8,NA,CASSLGSLRGGYTF,TGTGCCAGCAGCTTAGGGTCCTTAAGGGGGGGCTACACCTTC
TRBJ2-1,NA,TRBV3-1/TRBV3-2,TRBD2,CASSQGSGVGNEQFF,TGTGCCAGCAGCCAAGGTAGCGGGGTGGGCAATGAGCAGTTCTTC
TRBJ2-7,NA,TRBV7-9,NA,CASSPDGQRSYEQYF,TGTGCCAGCAGCCCCGACGGACAGCGATCCTACGAGCAGTACTTC
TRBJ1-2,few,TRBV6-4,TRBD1,CASSDIRGPSGYTF,TGTGCCAGCAGTGACATCAGGGGGCCGAGTGGCTACACCTTC
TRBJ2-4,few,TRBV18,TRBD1,CASSPTTGQGLNIQYF,TGTGCCAGCTCACCTACCACGGGACAGGGGCTAAACATTCAGTACTTC
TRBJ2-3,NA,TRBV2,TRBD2,CASRAVPLLALATDTQYF,TGTGCCAGCAGAGCCGTTCCGTTACTAGCGCTTGCCACAGATACGCAGTATTTT
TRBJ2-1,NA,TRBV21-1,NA,CASHSSPSPGRGNNEQFF,TGTGCCAGCCACTCTTCACCGAGCCCCGGGAGAGGGAACAATGAGCAGTTCTTC
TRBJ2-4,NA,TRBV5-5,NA,CASSSGEGLTTKNIQYF,TGTGCCAGCAGCTCGGGGGAAGGACTAACGACCAAAAACATTCAGTACTTC
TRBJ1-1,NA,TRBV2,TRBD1,CASSTDRGGNTEAFF,TGTGCCAGCAGTACCGACAGGGGTGGGAACACTGAAGCTTTCTTT
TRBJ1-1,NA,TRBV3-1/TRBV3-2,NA,CASSQSRRTTEAFF,TGTGCCAGCAGCCAATCACGGCGGACTACTGAAGCTTTCTTT
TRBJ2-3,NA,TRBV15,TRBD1,CATSRQQGRDTQYF,TGTGCCACCAGCAGACAACAGGGGCGGGATACGCAGTATTTT
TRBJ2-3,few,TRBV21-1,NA,CASRRGGDTTDTQYF,TGTGCCAGCAGAAGGGGAGGGGATACCACAGATACGCAGTATTTT
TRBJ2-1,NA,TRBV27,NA,CASYSVVDEQFF,TGTGCCAGCTATTCGGTGGTCGATGAGCAGTTCTTC
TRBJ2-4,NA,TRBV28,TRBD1,CASSSRARGPNIQYF,TGTGCCAGCAGTTCAAGGGCCAGGGGGCCCAACATTCAGTACTTC
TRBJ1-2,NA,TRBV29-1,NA,CSVGTAVDYGYTF,TGCAGCGTTGGAACAGCTGTAGACTATGGCTACACCTTC
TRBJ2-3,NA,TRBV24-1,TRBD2,CATSDPTSGGPRTQYF,TGTGCCACCAGTGATCCTACTAGCGGGGGGCCCCGGACGCAGTATTTT
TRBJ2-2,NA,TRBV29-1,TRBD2,CSQSPGTKNTGELFF,TGCAGTCAATCCCCCGGGACTAAGAACACCGGGGAGCTGTTTTTT
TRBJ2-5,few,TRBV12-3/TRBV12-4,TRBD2,CASSFGLEETQYF,TGTGCCAGCAGTTTTGGACTAGAGGAGACCCAGTACTTC
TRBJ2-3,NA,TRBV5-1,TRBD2,CASSLDAGGGGDTQYF,TGCGCCAGCAGCTTGGATGCGGGGGGAGGAGGAGATACGCAGTATTTT
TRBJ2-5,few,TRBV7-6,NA,CASSTYPRGGRETQYF,TGTGCCAGCAGCACTTACCCTAGGGGGGGCCGTGAGACCCAGTACTTC
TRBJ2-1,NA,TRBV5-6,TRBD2,CASSLTYSGGASSEQFF,TGTGCCAGCAGCTTAACATATAGCGGGGGGGCTTCGAGTGAGCAGTTCTTC
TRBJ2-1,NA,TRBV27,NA,CASSFTGYNEQFF,TGTGCCAGCAGTTTCACGGGATACAATGAGCAGTTCTTC
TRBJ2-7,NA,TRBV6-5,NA,CASSYLATGYDEQYF,TGTGCCAGCAGTTACTTAGCGACAGGATATGACGAGCAGTACTTC
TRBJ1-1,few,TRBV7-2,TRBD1,CASSLVATGTGGLTEAFF,TGTGCCAGCAGCTTAGTAGCCACCGGGACAGGGGGACTCACTGAAGCTTTCTTT
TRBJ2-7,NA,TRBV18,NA,CASSPDSGYEQYF,TGTGCCAGCTCACCAGATAGCGGTTACGAGCAGTACTTC